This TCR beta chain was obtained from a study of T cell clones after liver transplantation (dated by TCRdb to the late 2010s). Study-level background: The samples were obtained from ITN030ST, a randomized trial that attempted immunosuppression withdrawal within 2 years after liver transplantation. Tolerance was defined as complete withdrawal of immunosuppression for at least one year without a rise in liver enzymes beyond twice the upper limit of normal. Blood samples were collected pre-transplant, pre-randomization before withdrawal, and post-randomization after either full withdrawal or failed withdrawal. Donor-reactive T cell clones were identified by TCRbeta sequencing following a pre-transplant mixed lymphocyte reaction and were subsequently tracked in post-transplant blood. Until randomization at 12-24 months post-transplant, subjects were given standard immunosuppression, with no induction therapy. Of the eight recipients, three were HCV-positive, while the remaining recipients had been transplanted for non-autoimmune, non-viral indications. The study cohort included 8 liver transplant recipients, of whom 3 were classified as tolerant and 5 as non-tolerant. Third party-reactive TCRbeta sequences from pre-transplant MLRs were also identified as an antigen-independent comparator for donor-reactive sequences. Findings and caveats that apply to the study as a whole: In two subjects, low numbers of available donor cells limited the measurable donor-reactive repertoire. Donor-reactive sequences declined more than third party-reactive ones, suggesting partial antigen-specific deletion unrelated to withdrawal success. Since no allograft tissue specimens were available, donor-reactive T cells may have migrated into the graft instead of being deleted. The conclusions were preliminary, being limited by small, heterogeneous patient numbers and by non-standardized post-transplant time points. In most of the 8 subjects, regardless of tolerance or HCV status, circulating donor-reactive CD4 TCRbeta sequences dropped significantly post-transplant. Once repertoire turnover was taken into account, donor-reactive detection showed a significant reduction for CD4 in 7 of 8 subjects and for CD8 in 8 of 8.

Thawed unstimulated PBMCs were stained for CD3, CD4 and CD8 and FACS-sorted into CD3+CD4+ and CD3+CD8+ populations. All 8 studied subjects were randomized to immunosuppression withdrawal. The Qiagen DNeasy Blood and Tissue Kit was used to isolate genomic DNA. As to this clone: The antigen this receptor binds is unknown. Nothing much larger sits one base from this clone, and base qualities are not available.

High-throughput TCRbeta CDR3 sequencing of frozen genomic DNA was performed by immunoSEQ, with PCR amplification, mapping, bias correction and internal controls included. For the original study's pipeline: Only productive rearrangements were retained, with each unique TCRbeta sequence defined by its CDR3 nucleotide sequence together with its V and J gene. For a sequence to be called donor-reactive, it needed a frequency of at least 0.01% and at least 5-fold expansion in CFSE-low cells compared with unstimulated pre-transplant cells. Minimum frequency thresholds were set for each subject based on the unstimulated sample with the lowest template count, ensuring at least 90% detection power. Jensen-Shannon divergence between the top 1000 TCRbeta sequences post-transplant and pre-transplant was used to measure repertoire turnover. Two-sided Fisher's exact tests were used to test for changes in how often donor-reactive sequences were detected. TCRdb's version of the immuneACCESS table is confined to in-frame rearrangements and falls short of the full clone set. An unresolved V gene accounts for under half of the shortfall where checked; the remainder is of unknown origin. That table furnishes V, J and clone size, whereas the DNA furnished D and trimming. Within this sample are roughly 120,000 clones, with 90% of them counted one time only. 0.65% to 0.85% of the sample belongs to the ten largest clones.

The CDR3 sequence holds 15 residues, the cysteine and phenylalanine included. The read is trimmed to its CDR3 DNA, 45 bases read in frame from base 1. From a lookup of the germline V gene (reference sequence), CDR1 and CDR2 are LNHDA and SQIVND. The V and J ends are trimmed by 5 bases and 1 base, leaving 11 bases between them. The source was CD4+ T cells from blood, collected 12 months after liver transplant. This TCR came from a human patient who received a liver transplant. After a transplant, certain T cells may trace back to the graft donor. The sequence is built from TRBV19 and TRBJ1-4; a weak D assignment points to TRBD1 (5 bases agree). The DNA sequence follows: TGTGCCAGTAGTTACGGGGCAGAAACTAATGAAAAACTGTTTTTT. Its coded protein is CASSYGAETNEKLFF.